Shown below are 30 T cell receptor beta chains from a single sample sequenced in a study of shared clonotypes between healthy human individuals. Sequenced by immunoSEQ multiplex PCR; TCRdb stores in-frame clones only, minus some. Altogether 450,000 to 500,000 clones are present, around 80% being singletons, with the ten largest covering 12%. Sequencing used PBMCs. These receptors all stem from a middle-aged woman in good health. Some clones in this sample may be carry-over from other donors' samples.

This chain links TRBV6-5 with TRBJ2-2; 7 bases are shared with TRBD2. The V gene's germline CDR1 is MNHEY and CDR2 SVGAGI. Trimming at V came to 4 bases and at J to 5 bases, leaving 7 bases not matched to a gene. The CDR3 runs 15 residues. The chain's CDR3 is CASSLPGLSTGELFF. CDR3 sequence (DNA): TGTGCCAGCAGTTTACCGGGACTATCAACCGGGGAGCTGTTTTTT.

The chain couples TRBV28 to TRBJ2-4; TRBD1 is a possible D gene (6 bases). Trimming took 4 bases from V and 1 from J, leaving 14 bases between them. The CDR3 totals 16 residues. Germline loops: CDR1 MDHEN, CDR2 SYDVKM. DNA of the CDR3: TGTGCCAGCAGTTCCTCTCACAGGGTGGCCAAAAACATTCAGTACTTC. Translating gives CASSSSHRVAKNIQYF.

The chain uses TRBV6-1 and TRBJ2-7; TRBD1 matches 9 bases. This CDR3 contains 18 residues. Germline CDR1 is MNHNS and CDR2 is SASEGT. After removal of 3 bases from V and 0 bases from J, the junction contained 12 bases not matched to a gene. The CDR3 loop is CASSEHWTGVQSSYEQYF. The CDR3 DNA is TGTGCCAGCAGTGAGCACTGGACAGGGGTACAGAGCTCCTACGAGCAGTACTTC.

The chain combines TRBV6-4 with TRBJ1-2, with 7 bases that match TRBD1. This CDR3 spans 12 amino acids. The V gene end was trimmed by 6 bases and the J gene end by 7 bases; junction bases not matched to a gene: 5. Germline CDR1 reads MRHNA; CDR2 reads SNTAGT. The CDR3 sequence: CASSTGEGGYTF. Here the CDR3 DNA reads TGTGCCAGCAGCACAGGGGAAGGTGGCTACACCTTC.

The chain carries TRBV2 and TRBJ2-4; 7 bases are a match to TRBD1. CDR1 and CDR2 from the germline V gene are SNHLY and FYNNEI. J lost 9 bases, V lost 3 bases, and 11 bases had no gene match. The CDR3 has 15 amino acids. This CDR3 is CASSDPNEAGGIQYF. For the CDR3, the DNA is TGTGCCAGCAGTGATCCCAACGAGGCAGGGGGCATTCAGTACTTC.

Points on this clone: The same CDR3 also results from other DNA sequences found in this sample. The chain carries TRBV19 and TRBJ2-7, with D perhaps matching TRBD2 (5 bases). This CDR3 has 11 residues. Germline CDR1 and CDR2: LNHDA and SQIVND (reference sequence). Trimming removed 5 bases from V and 4 bases from J, with 6 bases in between. The CDR3 spells CASSRGYEQYF. The CDR3 bases are TGTGCCAGTAGTCGAGGGTACGAGCAGTACTTC. The full variable domain, completed using reference TRBV19 and TRBJ2-7, is DGGITQSPKYLFRKEGQNVTLSCEQNLNHDAMYWYRQDPGQGLRLIYYSQIVNDFQKGDIAEGYSVSREKKESFPLTVTSAQKNPTAFYLCASSRGYEQYFGPGTRLTVT.

V is TRBV6-5 and J is TRBJ2-5; D not certain. Germline lookup yields CDR1 MNHEY and CDR2 SVGAGI. V gave up 4 bases and J gave up 2 bases, with 5 bases separating them. CDR3 length: 12 residues. CDR3 sequence reads: CASSSEQETQYF. The CDR3 DNA reads TGTGCCAGCAGTTCTGAACAAGAGACCCAGTACTTC.

This clone was picked up a small number of times. The chain is built from TRBV19 and TRBJ1-5; D is ambiguous. The CDR3 covers 15 residues. The germline gives CDR1 LNHDA, CDR2 SQIVND (reference sequence). The V end was cut by 2 bases, the J end by 7 bases, with 15 bases between. CDR3 protein: CASSIPRPSNQPQHF. The CDR3 DNA is TGTGCCAGTAGTATACCCAGGCCCTCTAACCAGCCCCAGCATTTT.

This clone appeared a single time. The chain joins TRBV28 to TRBJ2-3, with TRBD1 identical over 8 bases. V gave up 4 bases and J gave up 5 bases; unmatched junction bases: 5. Germline V gives CDR1 MDHEN, CDR2 SYDVKM. The CDR3 contains 14 residues. This chain's CDR3 is CASSWGDRRDTQYF. In DNA, the CDR3 is TGTGCCAGCAGTTGGGGGGACAGGAGAGATACGCAGTATTTT.

V usage is TRBV18 and J usage is TRBJ2-2; tentatively, D is TRBD2 (6 bases). Germline V gene data show CDR1 as KGHSH and CDR2 as LQKENI. Trimming removed 3 bases from V and 6 bases from J, with 14 bases in between. The CDR3 spans 15 residues. CDR3 sequence reads: CASSPGTSAAGELFF. The CDR3 bases are TGTGCCAGCTCACCGGGGACTTCGGCGGCCGGGGAGCTGTTTTTT.

The chain carries TRBV7-3 and TRBJ2-1; 11 bases match TRBD2. The CDR3 extends over 15 amino acids. After removal of 4 bases from V and 5 bases from J, the junction contained 4 bases not matched to a gene. Germline assignment: CDR1 SGHTA and CDR2 FQGTGA. In nucleotides, the CDR3 is TGTGCCAGCAGCTACGGACTAGCGGGCAACAATGAGCAGTTCTTC. It translates to CASSYGLAGNNEQFF.

V gene TRBV5-6 combines with J gene TRBJ2-3; 12 bases are shared with TRBD2. After removal of 3 bases from V and 9 bases from J, the junction contained 8 bases not matched to a gene. The CDR3 loop spans 15 amino acids. Per the germline V gene, CDR1 is SGHDT and CDR2 is YYEEEE. CDR3: CASSSLTSGSPTQYF. In DNA, the CDR3 is TGTGCCAGCAGCTCCCTGACTAGCGGGAGCCCCACGCAGTATTTT. Full variable domain (outside the CDR3, taken from reference TRBV5-6 and TRBJ2-3): DAGVTQSPTHLIKTRGQQVTLRCSPKSGHDTVSWYQQALGQGPQFIFQYYEEEERQRGNFPDRFSGHQFPNYSSELNVNALLLGDSALYLCASSSLTSGSPTQYFGPGTRLTVL.

Turning to this clone: Other nucleotide sequences from this sample produce the same CDR3. The CDR3 nucleotides are TGTGCCAGCAGTACGATAACCACTGGGACCGGGGAGCTGTTTTTT. This encodes CASSTITTGTGELFF. The genes are TRBV28 and TRBJ2-2; D gene uncertain. The CDR3 runs 15 residues. V was trimmed by 5 bases and J by 5 bases, leaving 15 bases between them. Germline V lookup: CDR1 MDHEN, CDR2 SYDVKM.

The V call is TRBV5-6, the J call TRBJ2-3; D is uncertain. Germline assignment: CDR1 SGHDT and CDR2 YYEEEE. Deletions cut 0 bases from V and 0 bases from J, with 5 bases between. The CDR3 length is 14 residues. The CDR3 spells CASSLGGSTDTQYF. The DNA for the CDR3 is TGTGCCAGCAGCTTGGGGGGTAGCACAGATACGCAGTATTTT.

This clone came up many times. Other nucleotide sequences in the sample specify the same CDR3. This chain links TRBV9 with TRBJ2-3; D unresolved. Per the germline V gene, CDR1 is SGDLS and CDR2 is YYNGEE. This CDR3 is 12 amino acids long. The V end was cut by 2 bases, the J end by 4 bases, with 5 bases between. The DNA of the CDR3 is TGTGCCAGCAGCGTCGGGTCAGATACGCAGTATTTT. Protein product: CASSVGSDTQYF.

V is TRBV18 and J is TRBJ1-2, with 10 bases fitting TRBD1. The germline V gene encodes CDR1 KGHSH and CDR2 LQKENI. The trim removed 3 bases at V and 3 bases at J, leaving 7 bases unmatched. The CDR3 totals 16 residues. Written as DNA, the CDR3 is TGTGCCAGCTCACCCCGTGGACAGGGGGACGACTATGGCTACACCTTC. Its protein is CASSPRGQGDDYGYTF.

About this clone: Since a far larger clone is one base different, this is likely a read error. Other DNA sequences in the same sample also yield this CDR3. The J gene is TRBJ1-1, the V gene TRBV30; weak D call: TRBD1 (6 bases). Germline V lookup: CDR1 GTSNPN, CDR2 SVGIG (reference sequence). The CDR3 spans 15 residues. The CDR3: CAWSLGQKKNTEAFF. In DNA form, the CDR3 reads TGTGCCTGGAGCCTTGGACAGAAAAAGAACACTGAAGCCTTCTTT.

This chain links TRBV7-8 with TRBJ2-7; either TRBD1 or TRBD2 may fit D (5 bases each). The V end lost 4 bases, the J end lost 3 bases, and 16 bases lay between the germline ends. Germline CDR1 and CDR2: SGHVS and FQNEAQ. The CDR3 runs to 15 residues. This CDR3 is CASSSKGPSYYEQYF. The CDR3 DNA sequence: TGTGCCAGCAGCTCTAAGGGACCCTCCTACTACGAGCAGTACTTC.

This clone was found many times. The rearrangement joins TRBV10-3 to TRBJ2-5, with D perhaps being TRBD1 or TRBD2 (5 bases each). The V gene's germline CDR1 is ENHRY and CDR2 SYGVKD. Trimming took off 3 bases at V and 5 bases at J, with 16 bases between the two ends. The CDR3 consists of 15 residues. The CDR3 spells CAISEPGRASETQYF. CDR3 coding DNA: TGTGCCATCAGTGAACCGGGACGGGCTAGCGAGACCCAGTACTTC.

The V and J genes are TRBV21-1 and TRBJ1-1; the table assigns TRBD1, which was not confirmed against the DNA. TRBV21-1 is assigned pseudogene status. This CDR3 is 17 amino acids long. CDR3 region: CASSKVGWGRVNTEAFF. The CDR3 DNA reads TGTGCCAGCAGCAAAGTAGGTTGGGGCAGGGTGAACACTGAAGCTTTCTTT.

The chain joins TRBV7-2 to TRBJ2-3, with 13 bases aligning to TRBD2. Germline CDR1 is SGHTA and CDR2 is FQGNSA. Trimming took 5 bases from V and 1 from J; bases not matched to a gene: 6. This CDR3 region has 17 residues. This chain's CDR3 is CASSARLAGGGTDTQYF. CDR3 nucleotides: TGTGCCAGCAGCGCACGACTAGCGGGAGGTGGCACAGATACGCAGTATTTT.

The chain combines TRBV2 with TRBJ2-1, with 7 bases matching TRBD2. This CDR3 is built from 15 residues. V trimming: 5 bases; J trimming: 7 bases; junction bases outside the gene matches: 11. Looked up from germline, CDR1 is SNHLY and CDR2 is FYNNEI. The CDR3 is CASSLQDSGGNEQFF. In DNA form, the CDR3 reads TGTGCCAGCAGTTTACAGGACTCGGGGGGAAATGAGCAGTTCTTC.

With regard to this clone: Other nucleotide sequences in the sample specify the same CDR3. The chain links TRBV7-9 to TRBJ1-1; TRBD1 agrees at 8 bases. The CDR3 length is 15 residues. J lost 7 bases, V lost 1 base, and 8 bases had no gene match. Germline V lookup: CDR1 SEHNR, CDR2 FQNEAQ (reference sequence). The CDR3: CASSLDGTGDREAFF. The CDR3 DNA reads as TGTGCCAGCAGCTTAGACGGGACAGGTGACCGTGAAGCTTTCTTT.

This clone occurred a few times. The chain uses TRBV7-9 and TRBJ1-1; no definite D call. The V end was cut by 5 bases, the J end by 4 bases, with 14 bases between. Germline-derived CDR1 and CDR2 are SEHNR and FQNEAQ (reference sequence). This CDR3 spans 14 amino acids. CDR3 residues: CASSTSGWSTEAFF. Written as DNA, the CDR3 is TGTGCCAGCAGCACCTCGGGTTGGAGCACTGAAGCTTTCTTT.

The rearrangement uses TRBV15 and TRBJ2-3, with TRBD2 matching 9 bases. Germline-derived CDR1 and CDR2 are LNHNV and YYDKDF (reference sequence). This CDR3 contains 15 residues. The V segment lost 5 bases and the J segment 2 bases; nucleotides outside the gene matches: 5. CDR3 DNA sequence: TGTGCCACCAGCTGGCTAGCGGGGAACACAGATACGCAGTATTTT. Protein: CATSWLAGNTDTQYF.

About this clone: The sample contains more than one DNA sequence encoding this CDR3. The V gene is TRBV9, the J gene TRBJ2-3; D remains unclear. V dropped 0 bases and J dropped 4 bases, with 3 bases sitting between them. The germline CDR1 and CDR2 sequences are SGDLS and YYNGEE. The CDR3 runs to 12 residues. CDR3: CASSVGSDTQYF. The CDR3 DNA reads as TGTGCCAGCAGCGTAGGTTCAGATACGCAGTATTTT.

This chain links TRBV5-5 with TRBJ1-2; TRBD1 is a possible D gene (6 bases). The germline V gene has CDR1 SGHKS and CDR2 YYEKEE (reference sequence). The V gene lost 4 bases and the J gene lost 7 bases, with 23 bases spanning the gap. The CDR3 is 16 amino acids. The CDR3 coding sequence is TGTGCCAGCAGCGTAACCTACAGGGTGGAGGGAGGTGGCTACACCTTC. Residues: CASSVTYRVEGGGYTF.

This clone was seen at least ten times. The chain links TRBV5-5 to TRBJ1-6; D unresolved. This CDR3 has 12 residues. Germline values: CDR1 SGHKS, CDR2 YYEKEE (reference sequence). Trimming shortened V by 4 bases and J by 10 bases, and 9 bases separated the two germline ends. The CDR3 nucleotides are TGTGCCAGCAGCGGTCAAAACTCACCCCTCCACTTT. This gives the protein CASSGQNSPLHF.

The rearrangement links TRBV19 to TRBJ2-3; 9 bases line up with TRBD2. The CDR3 consists of 16 residues. V lost 6 bases to trimming and J lost 1 base; unmatched junction nucleotides: 8. CDR1 and CDR2 (germline): LNHDA, SQIVND (reference sequence). CDR3 sequence: CASSFLAGPGTDTQYF. CDR3 in DNA: TGTGCCAGTAGCTTCCTAGCGGGACCGGGCACAGATACGCAGTATTTT.

This clone was picked up a small number of times. The chain uses TRBV6-5 and TRBJ2-1, with TRBD2 identical over 9 bases. The junction had 5 bases not matched to a gene; V was cut back by 0 bases and J by 8 bases. Germline lookup yields CDR1 MNHEY and CDR2 SVGAGI. The CDR3 spans 15 residues. CDR3 DNA sequence: TGTGCCAGCAGTTACTCTAGCGGGAGTGTCGATGAGCAGTTCTTC. It yields the protein CASSYSSGSVDEQFF.